The sequence of this TCR beta chain was determined in a study of T cell repertoires in cytomegalovirus infection. Study as a whole: Recently identified HLA-C-restricted CMV epitopes and well-studied HLA-B-restricted CMV epitopes were used by the study. The public TCR beta signatures pointed to both CMV infection and matching HLA type.

A remark on this clonotype: Antigen: not known.

Points from the study as a whole: What dominated the ex vivo response were HLA-C-restricted CMV-specific TCR beta clonotypes. Totalled public TCR beta family frequency picked out people who carried CMV plus the relevant HLA.

This CDR3 region has 14 residues. CDR1 and CDR2 from the germline V gene are SGHVS and FQNEAQ. V lost 2 bases and J lost 6, with 11 bases in between. One entry per CDR3 protein, called by TCRdb with MiXCR from the reads. The repertoire holds about 160,000 distinct CDR3 sequences, with roughly 20% as singletons. Specimen: CD8+ T cells from cultured PBMCs, collected from culture after CMV antigen stimulation. This receptor was taken from a human donor in good health (CMV status not recorded). Some clones in this sample may be carry-over from other donors' samples. The J gene is TRBJ2-1, the V gene TRBV7-8; D not certain. CDR3 residues: CASSLFPAPNEQFF. The CDR3 region has the DNA TGTGCCAGCAGCTTATTCCCAGCGCCCAATGAGCAGTTCTTC.